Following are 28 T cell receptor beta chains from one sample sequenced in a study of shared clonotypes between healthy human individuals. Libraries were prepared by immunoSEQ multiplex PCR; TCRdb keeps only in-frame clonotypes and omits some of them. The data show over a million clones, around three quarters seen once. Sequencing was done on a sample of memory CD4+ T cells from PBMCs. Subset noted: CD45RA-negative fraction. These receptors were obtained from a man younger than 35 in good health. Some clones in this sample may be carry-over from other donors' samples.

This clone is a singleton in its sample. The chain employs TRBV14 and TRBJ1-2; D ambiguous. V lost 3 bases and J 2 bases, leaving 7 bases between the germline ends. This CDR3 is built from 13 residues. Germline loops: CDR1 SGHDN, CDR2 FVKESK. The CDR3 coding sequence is TGTGCCAGCAGCCAGATGGGGAACTATGGCTACACCTTC. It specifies CASSQMGNYGYTF.

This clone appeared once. The CDR3 DNA follows: TGTGCCAGCACCATGACTAGCACGGGTGAGCAGTACTTC. This codes for CASTMTSTGEQYF. This chain links TRBV7-2 with TRBJ2-7; 7 bases are shared with TRBD2. The ends lost 7 bases at V and 7 bases at J; junction bases unmatched: 10. The CDR3 length is 13 residues. Germline values: CDR1 SGHTA, CDR2 FQGNSA.

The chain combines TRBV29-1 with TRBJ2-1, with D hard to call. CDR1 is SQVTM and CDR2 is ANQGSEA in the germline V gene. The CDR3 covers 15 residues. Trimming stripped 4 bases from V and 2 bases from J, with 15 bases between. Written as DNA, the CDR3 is TGCAGCGTTGCCCCTTACAGAGGAGCCTACAATGAGCAGTTCTTC. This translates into CSVAPYRGAYNEQFF.

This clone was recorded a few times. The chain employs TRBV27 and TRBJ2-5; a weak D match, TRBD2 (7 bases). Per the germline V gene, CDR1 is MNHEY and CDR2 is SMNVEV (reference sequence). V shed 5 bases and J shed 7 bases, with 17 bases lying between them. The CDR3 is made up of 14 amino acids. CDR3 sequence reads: CASSPSGEGGTQYF. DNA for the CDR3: TGTGCCAGCAGTCCATCCGGGGAGGGGGGGACCCAGTACTTC.

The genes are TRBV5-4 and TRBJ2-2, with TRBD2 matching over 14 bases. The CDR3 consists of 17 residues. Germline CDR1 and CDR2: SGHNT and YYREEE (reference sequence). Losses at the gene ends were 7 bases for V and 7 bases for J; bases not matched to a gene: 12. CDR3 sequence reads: CASRLGGLAGVIGELFF. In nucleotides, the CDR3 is TGTGCCAGCCGTTTGGGGGGACTAGCGGGAGTCATCGGGGAGCTGTTTTTT.

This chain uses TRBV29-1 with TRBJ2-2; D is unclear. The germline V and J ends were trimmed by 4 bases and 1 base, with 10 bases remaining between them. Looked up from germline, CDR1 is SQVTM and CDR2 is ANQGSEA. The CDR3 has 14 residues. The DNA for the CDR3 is TGCAGCGTTGTGACGGAAAAGAACACCGGGGAGCTGTTTTTT. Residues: CSVVTEKNTGELFF.

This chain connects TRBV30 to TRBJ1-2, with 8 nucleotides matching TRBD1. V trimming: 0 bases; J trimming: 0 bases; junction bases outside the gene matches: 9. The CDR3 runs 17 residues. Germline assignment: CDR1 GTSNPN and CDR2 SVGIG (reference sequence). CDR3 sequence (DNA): TGTGCCTGGAGTGTAGGGTTTGGACAGGGTCCTAACTATGGCTACACCTTC. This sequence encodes CAWSVGFGQGPNYGYTF.

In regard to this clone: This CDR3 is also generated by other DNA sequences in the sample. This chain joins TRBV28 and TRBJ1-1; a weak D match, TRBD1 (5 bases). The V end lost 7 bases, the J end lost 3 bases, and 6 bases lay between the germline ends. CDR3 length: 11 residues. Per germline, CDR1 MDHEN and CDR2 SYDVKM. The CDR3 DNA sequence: TGTGCCAGCACGGGGGACACTGAAGCTTTCTTT. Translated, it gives CASTGDTEAFF.

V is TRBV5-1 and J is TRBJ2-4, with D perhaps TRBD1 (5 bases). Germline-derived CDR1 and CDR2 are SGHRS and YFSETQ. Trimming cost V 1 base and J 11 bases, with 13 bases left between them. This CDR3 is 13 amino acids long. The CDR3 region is CASSLPDKSVQYF. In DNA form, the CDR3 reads TGCGCCAGCAGCTTGCCGGACAAGAGCGTTCAGTACTTC.

CDR3 amino acids: CASTPRDRGQLEQFF. Written as DNA, the CDR3 is TGTGCCAGTACCCCCCGGGACAGGGGCCAATTAGAGCAGTTCTTC. The chain has TRBV19 and TRBJ2-1; 10 bases match TRBD1. The CDR3 contains 15 residues. V was pared by 7 bases and J by 10 bases, with 13 bases of the junction left unmatched. Germline lookup yields CDR1 LNHDA and CDR2 SQIVND (reference sequence).

The CDR3 protein is CAWTRWGTRETQYF. The CDR3 DNA reads TGTGCCTGGACTAGGTGGGGCACAAGGGAGACCCAGTACTTC. The chain links TRBV30 to TRBJ2-5, with D possibly being TRBD1 (5 bases). The CDR3 contains 14 residues. Per germline, CDR1 GTSNPN and CDR2 SVGIG (reference sequence). V lost 4 bases, J lost 5 bases, and 17 bases lay in between.

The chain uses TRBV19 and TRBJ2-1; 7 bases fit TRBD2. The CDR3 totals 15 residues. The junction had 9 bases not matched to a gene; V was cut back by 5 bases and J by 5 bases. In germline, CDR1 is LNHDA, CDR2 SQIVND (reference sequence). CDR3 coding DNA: TGTGCCAGTAGTGGGGTAGGAGCGGGGAACAATGAGCAGTTCTTC. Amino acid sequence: CASSGVGAGNNEQFF.

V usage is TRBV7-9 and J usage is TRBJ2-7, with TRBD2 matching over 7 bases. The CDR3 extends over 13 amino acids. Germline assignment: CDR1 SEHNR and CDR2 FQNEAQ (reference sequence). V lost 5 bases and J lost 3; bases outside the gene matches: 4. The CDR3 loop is CASSQRDFYEQYF. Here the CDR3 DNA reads TGTGCCAGCAGCCAGCGGGATTTCTACGAGCAGTACTTC.

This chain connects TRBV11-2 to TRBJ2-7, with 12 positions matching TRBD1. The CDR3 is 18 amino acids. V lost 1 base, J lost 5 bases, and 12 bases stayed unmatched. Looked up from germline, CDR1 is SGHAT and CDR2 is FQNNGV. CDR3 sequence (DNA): TGTGCCAGCAGCTTAGTTATAGCGGGACAGGGGGCGCATCACGAGCAGTACTTC. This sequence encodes CASSLVIAGQGAHHEQYF.

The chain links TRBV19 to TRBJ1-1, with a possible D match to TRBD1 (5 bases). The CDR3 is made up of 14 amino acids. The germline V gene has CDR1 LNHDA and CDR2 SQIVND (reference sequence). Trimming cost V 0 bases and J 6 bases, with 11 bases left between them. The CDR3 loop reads CASSIDQWGSEAFF. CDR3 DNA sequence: TGTGCCAGTAGTATAGATCAGTGGGGCTCTGAAGCTTTCTTT.

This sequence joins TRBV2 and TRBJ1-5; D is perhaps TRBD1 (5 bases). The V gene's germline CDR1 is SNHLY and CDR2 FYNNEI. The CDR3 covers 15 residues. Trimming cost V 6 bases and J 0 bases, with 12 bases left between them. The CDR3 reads CASRNRDGSNQPQHF. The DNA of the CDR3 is TGTGCCAGCAGGAACCGGGACGGTAGCAATCAGCCCCAGCATTTT.

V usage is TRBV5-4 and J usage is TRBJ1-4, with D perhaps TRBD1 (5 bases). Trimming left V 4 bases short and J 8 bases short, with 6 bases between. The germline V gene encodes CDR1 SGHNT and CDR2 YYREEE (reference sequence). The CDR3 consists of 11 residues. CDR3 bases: TGTGCCAGCAGCCGGGACGAAAAACTGTTTTTT. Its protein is CASSRDEKLFF.

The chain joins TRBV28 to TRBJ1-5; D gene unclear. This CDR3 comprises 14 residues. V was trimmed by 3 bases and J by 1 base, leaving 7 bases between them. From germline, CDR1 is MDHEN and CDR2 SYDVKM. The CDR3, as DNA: TGTGCCAGCAGTTTGCTTCAGAGCAATCAGCCCCAGCATTTT. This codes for CASSLLQSNQPQHF.

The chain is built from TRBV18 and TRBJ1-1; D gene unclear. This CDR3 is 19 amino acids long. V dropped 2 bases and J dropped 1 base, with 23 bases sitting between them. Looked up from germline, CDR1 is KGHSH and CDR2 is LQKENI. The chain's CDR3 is CASSPSRRGPSSQNTEAFF. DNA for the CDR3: TGTGCCAGCTCACCATCGAGGCGGGGTCCCTCATCCCAGAACACTGAAGCTTTCTTT.

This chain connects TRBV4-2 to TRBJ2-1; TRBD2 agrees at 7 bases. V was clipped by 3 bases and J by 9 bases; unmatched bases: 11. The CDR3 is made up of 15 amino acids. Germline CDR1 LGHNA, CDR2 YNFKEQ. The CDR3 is CASSQGGLAIGEQFF. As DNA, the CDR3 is TGTGCCAGCAGCCAGGGAGGGCTAGCGATTGGTGAGCAGTTCTTC.

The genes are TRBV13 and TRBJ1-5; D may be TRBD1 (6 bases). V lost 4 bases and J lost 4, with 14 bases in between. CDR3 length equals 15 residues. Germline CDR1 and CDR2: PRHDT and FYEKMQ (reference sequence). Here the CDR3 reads CASSSAGRGNQPQHF. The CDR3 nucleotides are TGTGCCAGCAGCTCCGCAGGGAGGGGGAATCAGCCCCAGCATTTT.

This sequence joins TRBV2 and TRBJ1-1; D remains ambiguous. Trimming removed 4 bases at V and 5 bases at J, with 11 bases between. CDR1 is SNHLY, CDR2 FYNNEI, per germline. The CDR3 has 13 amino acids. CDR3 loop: CASSVAGPTEAFF. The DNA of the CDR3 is TGTGCCAGCAGTGTGGCGGGTCCGACTGAAGCTTTCTTT. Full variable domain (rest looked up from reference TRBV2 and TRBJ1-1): EPEVTQTPSHQVTQMGQEVILRCVPISNHLYFYWYRQILGQKVEFLVSFYNNEISEKSEIFDDQFSVERPDGSNFTLKIRSTKLEDSAMYFCASSVAGPTEAFFGQGTRLTVV.

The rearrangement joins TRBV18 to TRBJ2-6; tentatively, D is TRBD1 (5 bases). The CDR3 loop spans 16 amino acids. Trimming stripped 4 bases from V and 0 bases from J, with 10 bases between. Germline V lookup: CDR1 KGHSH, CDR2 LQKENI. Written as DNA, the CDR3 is TGTGCCAGCTCACTTCAGGGATTCTCTGGGGCCAACGTCCTGACTTTC. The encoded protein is CASSLQGFSGANVLTF.

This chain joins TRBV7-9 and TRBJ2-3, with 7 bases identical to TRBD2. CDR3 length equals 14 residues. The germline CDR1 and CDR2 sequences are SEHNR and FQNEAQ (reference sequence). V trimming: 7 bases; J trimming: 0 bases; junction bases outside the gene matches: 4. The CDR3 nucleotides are TGTGCCAGCAACGAGGGACTAAGCACAGATACGCAGTATTTT. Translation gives CASNEGLSTDTQYF.

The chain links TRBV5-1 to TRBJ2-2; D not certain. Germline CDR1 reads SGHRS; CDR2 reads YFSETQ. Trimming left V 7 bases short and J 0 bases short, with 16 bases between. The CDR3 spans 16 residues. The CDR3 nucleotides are TGCGCCAGCTCCCAAACCCACAGCCCGAACACCGGGGAGCTGTTTTTT. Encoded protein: CASSQTHSPNTGELFF.

The CDR3 loop reads CASSGLAGAPDTQYF. The CDR3 DNA sequence: TGTGCCAGCAGTGGACTAGCGGGGGCCCCCGATACGCAGTATTTT. This rearrangement joins TRBV6-1 to TRBJ2-3, with 12 nucleotides matching TRBD2. Germline values: CDR1 MNHNS, CDR2 SASEGT. CDR3 length: 15 amino acids. J gave up 6 bases and V 4 bases, and 5 bases lay outside the gene matches.

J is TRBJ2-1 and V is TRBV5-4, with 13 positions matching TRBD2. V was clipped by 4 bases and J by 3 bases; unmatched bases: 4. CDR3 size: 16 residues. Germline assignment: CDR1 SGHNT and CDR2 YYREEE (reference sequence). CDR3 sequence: CASSLRLAGGYNEQFF. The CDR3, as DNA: TGTGCCAGCAGCCTTCGACTAGCGGGAGGCTACAATGAGCAGTTCTTC.

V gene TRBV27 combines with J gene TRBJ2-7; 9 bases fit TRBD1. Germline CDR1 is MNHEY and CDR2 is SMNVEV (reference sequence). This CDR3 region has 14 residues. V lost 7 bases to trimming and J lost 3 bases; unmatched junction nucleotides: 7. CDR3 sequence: CASKPWDRDYEQYF. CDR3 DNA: TGTGCCAGCAAGCCTTGGGACAGGGACTACGAGCAGTACTTC.